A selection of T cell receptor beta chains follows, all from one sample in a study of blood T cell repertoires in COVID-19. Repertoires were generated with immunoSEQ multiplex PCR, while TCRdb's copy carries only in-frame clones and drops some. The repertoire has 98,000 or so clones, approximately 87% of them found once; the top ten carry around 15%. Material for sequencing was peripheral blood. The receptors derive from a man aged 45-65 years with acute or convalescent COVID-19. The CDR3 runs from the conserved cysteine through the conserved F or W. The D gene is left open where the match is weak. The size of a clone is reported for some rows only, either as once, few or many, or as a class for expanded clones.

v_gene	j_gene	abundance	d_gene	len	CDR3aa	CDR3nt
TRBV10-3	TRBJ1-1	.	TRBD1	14	CAIRPTGEGTEAFF	TGTGCCATCAGGCCGACAGGGGAAGGCACTGAAGCTTTCTTT
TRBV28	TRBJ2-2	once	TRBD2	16	CASMTSGSLFTGELFF	TGTGCCAGCATGACTAGCGGGAGTTTATTCACCGGGGAGCTGTTTTTT
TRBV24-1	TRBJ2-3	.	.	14	CATSPSLSTDTQYF	TGTGCCACCAGCCCCTCTCTCAGTACAGATACGCAGTATTTT
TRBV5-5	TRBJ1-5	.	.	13	CASSLQADRPQHF	TGTGCCAGCAGCTTACAGGCGGACCGGCCCCAGCATTTT
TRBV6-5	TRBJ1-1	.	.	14	CASSYWREGTEAFF	TGTGCCAGCAGTTACTGGAGGGAGGGGACTGAAGCTTTCTTT
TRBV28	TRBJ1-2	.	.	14	CASSEMTVAHGYTF	TGTGCCAGCAGTGAGATGACGGTAGCCCATGGCTACACCTTC
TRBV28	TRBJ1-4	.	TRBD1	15	CASSLGTVFNEKLFF	TGTGCCAGCAGCCTAGGGACAGTTTTTAATGAAAAACTGTTTTTT
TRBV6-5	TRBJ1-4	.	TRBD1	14	CASTEGGAVEKLFF	TGTGCCAGCACCGAAGGGGGCGCAGTTGAAAAACTGTTTTTT
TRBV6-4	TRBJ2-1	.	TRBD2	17	CASSDSASGRKVNEQFF	TGTGCCAGCAGTGACTCGGCTAGCGGGAGGAAGGTTAATGAGCAGTTCTTC
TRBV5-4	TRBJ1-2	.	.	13	CASSPRDNYGYTF	TGTGCCAGCAGCCCCAGGGATAACTATGGCTACACCTTC